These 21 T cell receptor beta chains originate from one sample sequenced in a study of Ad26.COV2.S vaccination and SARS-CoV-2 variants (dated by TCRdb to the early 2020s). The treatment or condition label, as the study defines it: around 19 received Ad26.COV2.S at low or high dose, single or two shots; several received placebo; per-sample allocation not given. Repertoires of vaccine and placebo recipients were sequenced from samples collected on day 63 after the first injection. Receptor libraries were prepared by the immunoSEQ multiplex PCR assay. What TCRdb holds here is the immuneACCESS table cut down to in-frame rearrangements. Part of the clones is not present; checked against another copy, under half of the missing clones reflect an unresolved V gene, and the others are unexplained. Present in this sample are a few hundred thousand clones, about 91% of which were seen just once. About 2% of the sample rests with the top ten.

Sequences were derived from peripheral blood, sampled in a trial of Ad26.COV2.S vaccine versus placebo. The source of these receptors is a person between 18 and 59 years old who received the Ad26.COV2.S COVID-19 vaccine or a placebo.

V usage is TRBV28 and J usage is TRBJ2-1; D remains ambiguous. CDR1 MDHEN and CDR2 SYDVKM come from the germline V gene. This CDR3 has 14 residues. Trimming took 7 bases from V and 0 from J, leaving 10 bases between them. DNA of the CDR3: TGTGCCAGCACATGGCGGAGCTCCTACAATGAGCAGTTCTTC. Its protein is CASTWRSSYNEQFF.

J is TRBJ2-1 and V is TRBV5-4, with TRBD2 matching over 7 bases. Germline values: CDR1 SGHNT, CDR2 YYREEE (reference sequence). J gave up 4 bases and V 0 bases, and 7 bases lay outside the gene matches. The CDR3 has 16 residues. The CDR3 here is CASSLVGGSGYNEQFF. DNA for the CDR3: TGTGCCAGCAGCTTGGTTGGCGGGAGCGGTTACAATGAGCAGTTCTTC.

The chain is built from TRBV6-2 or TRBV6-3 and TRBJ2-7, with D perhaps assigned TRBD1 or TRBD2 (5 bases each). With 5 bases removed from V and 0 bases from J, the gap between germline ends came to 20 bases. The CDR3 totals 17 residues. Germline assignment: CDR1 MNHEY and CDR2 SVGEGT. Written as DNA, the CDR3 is TGTGCCAGCAGTCTAGGGGTTGGGACCCAGAACTCCTACGAGCAGTACTTC. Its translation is CASSLGVGTQNSYEQYF.

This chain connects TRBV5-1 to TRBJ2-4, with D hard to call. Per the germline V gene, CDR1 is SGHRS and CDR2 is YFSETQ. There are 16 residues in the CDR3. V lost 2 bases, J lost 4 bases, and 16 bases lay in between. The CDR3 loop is CASSFFLSASKNIQYF. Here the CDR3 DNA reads TGCGCCAGCAGCTTTTTTCTCTCGGCCAGTAAAAACATTCAGTACTTC.

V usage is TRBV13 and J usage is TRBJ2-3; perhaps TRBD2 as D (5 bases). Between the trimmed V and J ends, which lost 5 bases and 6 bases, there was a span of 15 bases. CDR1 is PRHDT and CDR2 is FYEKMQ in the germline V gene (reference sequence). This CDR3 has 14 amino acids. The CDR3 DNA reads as TGTGCCAGCAGCCCTACCCGGGATGCGGATACGCAGTATTTT. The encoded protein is CASSPTRDADTQYF.

The CDR3 protein is CASTHTSGSSSSYEQYF. DNA for the CDR3: TGTGCCAGCACCCACACTAGCGGGAGTTCCAGCTCCTACGAGCAGTACTTC. The chain links TRBV11-2 to TRBJ2-7, with TRBD2 identical over 11 bases. Losses at the gene ends were 7 bases for V and 0 bases for J; bases not matched to a gene: 11. The CDR3 extends over 17 amino acids. Germline CDR1 reads SGHAT; CDR2 reads FQNNGV.

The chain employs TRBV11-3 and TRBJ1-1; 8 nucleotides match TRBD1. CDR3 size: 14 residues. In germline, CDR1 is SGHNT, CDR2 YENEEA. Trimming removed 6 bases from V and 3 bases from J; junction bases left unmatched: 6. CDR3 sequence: CASRPGGDDTEAFF. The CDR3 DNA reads TGTGCCAGCAGGCCAGGGGGCGACGACACTGAAGCTTTCTTT.

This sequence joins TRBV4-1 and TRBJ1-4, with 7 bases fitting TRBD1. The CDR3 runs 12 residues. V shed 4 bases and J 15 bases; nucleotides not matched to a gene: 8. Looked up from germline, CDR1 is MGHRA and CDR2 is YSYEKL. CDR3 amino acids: CASSRPGQRVFF. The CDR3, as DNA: TGCGCCAGCAGCCGACCGGGACAGAGAGTGTTTTTT.

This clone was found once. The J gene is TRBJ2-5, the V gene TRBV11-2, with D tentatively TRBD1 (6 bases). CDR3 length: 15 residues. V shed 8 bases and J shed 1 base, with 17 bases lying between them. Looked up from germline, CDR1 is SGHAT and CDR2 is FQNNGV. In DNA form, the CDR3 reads TGTGCCAGCGGAAAGGTAACAGGGATCCAAGAGACCCAGTACTTC. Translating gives CASGKVTGIQETQYF. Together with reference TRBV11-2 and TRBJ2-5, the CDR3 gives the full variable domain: EAGVAQSPRYKIIEKRQSVAFWCNPISGHATLYWYQQILGQGPKLLIQFQNNGVVDDSQLPKDRFSAERLKGVDSTLKIQPAKLEDSAVYLCASGKVTGIQETQYFGPGTRLLVL.

The chain's CDR3 is CASSLGRMNTEAFF. The CDR3 DNA reads TGTGCCAGCAGCTTAGGACGGATGAACACTGAAGCTTTCTTT. The rearrangement joins TRBV7-2 to TRBJ1-1; D is unclear. CDR1 is SGHTA and CDR2 is FQGNSA in the germline V gene. This CDR3 region has 14 residues. V lost 1 base and J 0 bases, leaving 6 bases between the germline ends.

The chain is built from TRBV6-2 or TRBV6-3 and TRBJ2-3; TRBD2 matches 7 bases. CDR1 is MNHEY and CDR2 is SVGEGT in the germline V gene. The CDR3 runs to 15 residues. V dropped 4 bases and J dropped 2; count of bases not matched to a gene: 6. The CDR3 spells CASSSVRETTDTQYF. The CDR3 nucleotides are TGTGCCAGCAGTTCTGTGCGGGAGACCACAGATACGCAGTATTTT.

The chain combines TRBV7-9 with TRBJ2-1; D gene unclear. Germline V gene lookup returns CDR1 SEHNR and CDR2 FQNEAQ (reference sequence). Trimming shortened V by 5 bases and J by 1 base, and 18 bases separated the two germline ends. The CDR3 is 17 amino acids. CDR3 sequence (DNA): TGTGCCAGCAGCCCACGGACCTCCCCCGCATCCTACAATGAGCAGTTCTTC. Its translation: CASSPRTSPASYNEQFF. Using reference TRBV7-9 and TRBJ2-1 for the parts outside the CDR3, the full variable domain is DTGVSQNPRHKITKRGQNVTFRCDPISEHNRLYWYRQTLGQGPEFLTYFQNEAQLEKSRLLSDRFSAERPKGSFSTLEIQRTEQGDSAMYLCASSPRTSPASYNEQFFGPGTRLTVL.

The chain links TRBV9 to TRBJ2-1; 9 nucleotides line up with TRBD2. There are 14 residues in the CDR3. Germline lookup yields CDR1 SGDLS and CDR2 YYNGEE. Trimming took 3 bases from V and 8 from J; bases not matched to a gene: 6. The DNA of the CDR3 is TGTGCCAGCAGCGGTAGCGGGAGCGTCGATGAGCAGTTCTTC. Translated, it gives CASSGSGSVDEQFF.

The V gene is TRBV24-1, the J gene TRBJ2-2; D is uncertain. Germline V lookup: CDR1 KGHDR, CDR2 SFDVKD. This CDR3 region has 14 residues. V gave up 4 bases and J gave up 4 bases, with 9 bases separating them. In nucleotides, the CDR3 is TGTGCCACCAGTGACCTTTTTAGCACCGGGGAGCTGTTTTTT. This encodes CATSDLFSTGELFF.

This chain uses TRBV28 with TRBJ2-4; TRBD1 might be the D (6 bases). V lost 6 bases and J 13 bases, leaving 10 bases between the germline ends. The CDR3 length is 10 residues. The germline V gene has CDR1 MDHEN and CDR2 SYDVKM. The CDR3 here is CASSGQSQYF. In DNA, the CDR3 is TGTGCCAGCAGCGGACAGTCACAGTACTTC.

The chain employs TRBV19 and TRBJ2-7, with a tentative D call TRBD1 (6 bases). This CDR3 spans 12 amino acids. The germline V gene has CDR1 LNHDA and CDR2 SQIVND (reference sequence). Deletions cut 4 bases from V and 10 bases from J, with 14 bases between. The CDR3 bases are TGTGCCAGTAGTAGGACCGACAGGATACAGTACTTC. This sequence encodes CASSRTDRIQYF.

The CDR3 DNA reads as TGTGCCAGTAGTAGACTAGCGGGAGAAGGGGGAGGGGAGCTGTTTTTT. It translates to CASSRLAGEGGGELFF. This chain joins TRBV19 and TRBJ2-2; 12 bases map to TRBD2. Trimming cost V 4 bases and J 8 bases; bases outside gene matches: 8. The CDR3 runs 16 residues. In germline, CDR1 is LNHDA, CDR2 SQIVND (reference sequence).

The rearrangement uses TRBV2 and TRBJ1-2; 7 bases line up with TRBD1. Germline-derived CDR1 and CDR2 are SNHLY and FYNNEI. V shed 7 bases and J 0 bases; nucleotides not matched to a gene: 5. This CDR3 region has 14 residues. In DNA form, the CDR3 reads TGTGCCAGCACCCGACAGGGTGCTAACTATGGCTACACCTTC. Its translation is CASTRQGANYGYTF.

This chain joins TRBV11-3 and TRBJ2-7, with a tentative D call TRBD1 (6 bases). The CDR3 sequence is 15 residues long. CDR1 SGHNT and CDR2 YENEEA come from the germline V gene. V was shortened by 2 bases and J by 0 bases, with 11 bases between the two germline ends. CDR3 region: CASSLSGTPSYEQYF. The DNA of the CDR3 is TGTGCCAGCAGCTTATCCGGGACACCCTCCTACGAGCAGTACTTC. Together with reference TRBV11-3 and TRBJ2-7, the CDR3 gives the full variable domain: EAGVVQSPRYKIIEKKQPVAFWCNPISGHNTLYWYLQNLGQGPELLIRYENEEAVDDSQLPKDRFSAERLKGVDSTLKIQPAELGDSAVYLCASSLSGTPSYEQYFGPGTRLTVT.

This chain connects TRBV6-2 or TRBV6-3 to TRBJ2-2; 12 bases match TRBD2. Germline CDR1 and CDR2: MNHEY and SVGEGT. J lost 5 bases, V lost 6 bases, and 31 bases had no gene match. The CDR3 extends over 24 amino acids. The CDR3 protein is CASSPSWVSGTTYFGLAGTGELFF. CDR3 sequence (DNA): TGTGCCAGCAGCCCGTCTTGGGTTTCTGGGACGACGTACTTTGGACTAGCGGGGACCGGGGAGCTGTTTTTT.

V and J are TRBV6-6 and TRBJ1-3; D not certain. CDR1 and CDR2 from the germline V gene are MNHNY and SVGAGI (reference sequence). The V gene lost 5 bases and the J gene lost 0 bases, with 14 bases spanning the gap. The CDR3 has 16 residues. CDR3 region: CASSAGLILSGNTIYF. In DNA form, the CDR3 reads TGTGCCAGCAGTGCTGGACTGATACTCTCTGGAAACACCATATATTTT.